This TCR beta chain was recovered during a study of CD8 T cells in ankylosing spondylitis. In this sample, this clonotype turned up many times. TCRdb analysed the 5' RACE reads with MiXCR anew, one entry per CDR3 protein. The sample includes approximately 92,000 distinct CDR3 sequences, 8.8% seen only once; the top ten take 4% to 5.5%. Sequencing used blood, either unsorted or a sorted T cell fraction (not recorded which). The source is a male donor with ankylosing spondylitis or in good health (not recorded which).

CDR3 coding DNA: TGTGCCAGCAGTTTCAAGGGGGGCCACACCATATATTTT. This encodes CASSFKGGHTIYF. The chain uses TRBV28 and TRBJ1-3; D is possibly TRBD1 (6 bases). Between the trimmed V and J ends, which lost 3 bases and 8 bases, there was a span of 11 bases. Per germline, CDR1 MDHEN and CDR2 SYDVKM. The CDR3 consists of 13 residues. Based on the CDR3 plus reference TRBV28 and TRBJ1-3, the full variable domain is DVKVTQSSRYLVKRTGEKVFLECVQDMDHENMFWYRQDPGLGLRLIYFSYDVKMKEKGDIPEGYSVSREKKERFSLILESASTNQTSMYLCASSFKGGHTIYFGEGSWLTVV.